This T cell receptor (beta chain) came from a study of T cells of healthy individuals. With 5 bases removed from V and 2 bases from J, the gap between germline ends came to 9 bases. Germline CDR1 DFQATT, CDR2 SNEGSKA (reference sequence). This CDR3 is built from 12 residues. TCRdb ran MiXCR on the 5' RACE reads and lists one entry per CDR3 protein. This sample has fewer than 90,000 distinct CDR3 sequences, with 5% found just once. There are many counts of this clonotype. V usage is TRBV20-1 and J usage is TRBJ1-2, with D perhaps matching TRBD1 (6 bases). The sequence derives from a female donor in good health. CDR3 region: CSAVRGNYGYTF. CDR3 DNA: TGCAGTGCTGTCAGGGGAAACTATGGCTACACCTTC.